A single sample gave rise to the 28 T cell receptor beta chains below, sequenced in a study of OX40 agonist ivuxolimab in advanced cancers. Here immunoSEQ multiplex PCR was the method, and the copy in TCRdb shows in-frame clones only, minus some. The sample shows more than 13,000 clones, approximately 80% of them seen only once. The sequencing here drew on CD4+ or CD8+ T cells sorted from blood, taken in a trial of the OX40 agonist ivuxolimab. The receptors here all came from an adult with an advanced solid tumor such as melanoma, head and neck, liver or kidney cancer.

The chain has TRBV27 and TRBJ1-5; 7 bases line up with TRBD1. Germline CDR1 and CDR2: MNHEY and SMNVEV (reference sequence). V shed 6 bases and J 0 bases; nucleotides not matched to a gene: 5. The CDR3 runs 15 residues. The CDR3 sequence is CASRIQGYSNQPQHF. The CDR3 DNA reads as TGTGCCAGCAGAATACAGGGGTATAGCAATCAGCCCCAGCATTTT.

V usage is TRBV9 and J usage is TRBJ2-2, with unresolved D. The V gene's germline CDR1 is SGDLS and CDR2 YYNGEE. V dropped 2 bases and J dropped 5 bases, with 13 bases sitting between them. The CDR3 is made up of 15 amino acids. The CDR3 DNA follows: TGTGCCAGCAGCGTTTCGGTGGGCGCTACCGGGGAGCTGTTTTTT. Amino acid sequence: CASSVSVGATGELFF. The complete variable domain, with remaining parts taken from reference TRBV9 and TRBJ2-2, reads DSGVTQTPKHLITATGQRVTLRCSPRSGDLSVYWYQQSLDQGLQFLIQYYNGEERAKGNILERFSAQQFPDLHSELNLSSLELGDSALYFCASSVSVGATGELFFGEGSRLTVL.

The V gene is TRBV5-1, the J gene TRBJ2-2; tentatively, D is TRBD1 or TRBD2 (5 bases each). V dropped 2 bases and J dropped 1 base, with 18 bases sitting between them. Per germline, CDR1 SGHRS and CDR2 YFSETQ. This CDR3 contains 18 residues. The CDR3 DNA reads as TGCGCCAGCAGCTTCCCCCGGGACGGGGCCATGAACACCGGGGAGCTGTTTTTT. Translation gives CASSFPRDGAMNTGELFF.

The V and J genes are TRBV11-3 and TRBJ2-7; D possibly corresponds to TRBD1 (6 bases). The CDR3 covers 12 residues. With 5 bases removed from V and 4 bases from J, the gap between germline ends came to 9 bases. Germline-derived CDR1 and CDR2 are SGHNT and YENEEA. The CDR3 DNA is TGTGCCAGCAGCGGACAGTCATACGAGCAGTACTTC. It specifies CASSGQSYEQYF.

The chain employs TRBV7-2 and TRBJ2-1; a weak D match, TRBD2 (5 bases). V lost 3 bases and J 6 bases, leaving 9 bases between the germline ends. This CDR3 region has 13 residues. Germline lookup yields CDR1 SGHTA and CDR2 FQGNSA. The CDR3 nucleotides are TGTGCCAGCAGCTTCAGCGGCCCCAATGAGCAGTTCTTC. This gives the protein CASSFSGPNEQFF.

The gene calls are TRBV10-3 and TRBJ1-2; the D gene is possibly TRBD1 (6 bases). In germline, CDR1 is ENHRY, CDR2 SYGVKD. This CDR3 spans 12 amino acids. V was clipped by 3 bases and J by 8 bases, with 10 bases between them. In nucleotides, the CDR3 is TGTGCCATCAGTGACGAGGGGGGAGGCTACACCTTC. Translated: CAISDEGGGYTF.

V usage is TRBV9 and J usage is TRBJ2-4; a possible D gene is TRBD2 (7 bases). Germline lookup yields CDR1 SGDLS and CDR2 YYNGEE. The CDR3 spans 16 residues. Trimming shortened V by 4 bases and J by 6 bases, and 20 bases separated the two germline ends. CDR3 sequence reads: CASSLTFGGRSNIQYF. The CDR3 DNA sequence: TGTGCCAGCAGCCTTACCTTCGGGGGGCGATCAAACATTCAGTACTTC.

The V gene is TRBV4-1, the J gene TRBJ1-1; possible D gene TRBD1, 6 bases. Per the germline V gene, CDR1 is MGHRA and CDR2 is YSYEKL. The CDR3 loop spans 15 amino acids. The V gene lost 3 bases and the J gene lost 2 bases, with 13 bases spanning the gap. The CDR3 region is CASSHEDSPNTEAFF. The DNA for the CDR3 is TGCGCCAGCAGCCATGAGGACAGCCCAAACACTGAAGCTTTCTTT.

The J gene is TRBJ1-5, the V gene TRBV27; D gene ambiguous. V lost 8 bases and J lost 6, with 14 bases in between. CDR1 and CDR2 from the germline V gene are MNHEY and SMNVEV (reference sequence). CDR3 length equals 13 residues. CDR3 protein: CASGFMGSQPQHF. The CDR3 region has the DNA TGTGCCAGCGGGTTTATGGGCAGTCAGCCCCAGCATTTT.

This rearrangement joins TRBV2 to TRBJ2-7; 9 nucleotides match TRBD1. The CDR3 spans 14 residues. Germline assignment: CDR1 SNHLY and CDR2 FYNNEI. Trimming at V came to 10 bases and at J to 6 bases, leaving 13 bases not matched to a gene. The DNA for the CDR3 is TGTGCCATCCCCCTCGGGACAGGGAGATCCGAGCAGTACTTC. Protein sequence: CAIPLGTGRSEQYF.

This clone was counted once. The CDR3 DNA is TGTGCCAGCAGCTACCGGCTCGGACGCACCTACAATGAGCAGTTCTTC. Translation gives CASSYRLGRTYNEQFF. The chain uses TRBV14 and TRBJ2-1; D is unresolved. In germline, CDR1 is SGHDN, CDR2 FVKESK. The CDR3 contains 16 residues. V gave up 5 bases and J gave up 2 bases, with 16 bases separating them.

The CDR3, as DNA: TGTGCCAGCAGATTGAGCTCCTACAATGAGCAGTTCTTC. Its protein is CASRLSSYNEQFF. The chain combines TRBV5-5 with TRBJ2-1; the D is unclear. V lost 5 bases to trimming and J lost 0 bases, with 6 bases between them. Germline loops: CDR1 SGHKS, CDR2 YYEKEE (reference sequence). This CDR3 is built from 13 residues.

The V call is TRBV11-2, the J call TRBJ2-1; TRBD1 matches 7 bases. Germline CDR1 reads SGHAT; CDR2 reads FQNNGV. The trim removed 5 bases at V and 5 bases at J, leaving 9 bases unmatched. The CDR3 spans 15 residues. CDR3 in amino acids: CASSPGQTIDNEQFF. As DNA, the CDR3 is TGTGCCAGCAGCCCGGGACAGACAATTGACAATGAGCAGTTCTTC.

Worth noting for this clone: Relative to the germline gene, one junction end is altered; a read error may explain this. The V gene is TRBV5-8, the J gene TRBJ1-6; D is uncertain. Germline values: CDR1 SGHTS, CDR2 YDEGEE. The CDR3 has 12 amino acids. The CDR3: CASSLGATPSRF. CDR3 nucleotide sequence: TGTGCCAGCAGCTTGGGTGCGACACCCTCGCGCTTT.

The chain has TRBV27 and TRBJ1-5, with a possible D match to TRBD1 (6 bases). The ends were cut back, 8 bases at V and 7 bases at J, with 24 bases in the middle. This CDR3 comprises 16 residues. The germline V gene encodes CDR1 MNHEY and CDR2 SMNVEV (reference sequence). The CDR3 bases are TGTGCCAGCGGACGGACGCGGGCAGGGGAGGACCAGCCCCAGCATTTT. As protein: CASGRTRAGEDQPQHF.

As DNA, the CDR3 is TGCGCCAGCAGCCTGATACTACAAGGCGGGGCTAACACCGGGGAGCTGTTTTTT. Translated, it gives CASSLILQGGANTGELFF. The chain joins TRBV5-1 to TRBJ2-2; weak D call: TRBD2 (6 bases). From germline, CDR1 is SGHRS and CDR2 YFSETQ. The CDR3 is 18 amino acids. The ends were cut back, 4 bases at V and 2 bases at J, with 21 bases in the middle.

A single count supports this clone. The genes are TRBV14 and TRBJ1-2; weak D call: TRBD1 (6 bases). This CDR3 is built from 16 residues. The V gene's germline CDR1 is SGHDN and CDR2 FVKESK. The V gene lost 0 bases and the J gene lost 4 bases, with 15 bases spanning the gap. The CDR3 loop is CASSQEQDRIIYGYTF. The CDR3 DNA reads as TGTGCCAGCAGCCAAGAGCAGGACAGAATCATCTATGGCTACACCTTC. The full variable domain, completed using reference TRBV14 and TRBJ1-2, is EAGVTQFPSHSVIEKGQTVTLRCDPISGHDNLYWYRRVMGKEIKFLLHFVKESKQDESGMPNNRFLAERTGGTYSTLKVQPAELEDSGVYFCASSQEQDRIIYGYTFGSGTRLTVV.

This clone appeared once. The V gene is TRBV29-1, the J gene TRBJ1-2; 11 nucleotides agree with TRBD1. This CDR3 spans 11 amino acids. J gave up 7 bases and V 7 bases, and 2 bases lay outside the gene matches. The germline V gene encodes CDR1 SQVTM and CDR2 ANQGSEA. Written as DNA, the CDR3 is TGCAGCGGGACAGGGGGCCGTGGCTACACCTTC. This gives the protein CSGTGGRGYTF. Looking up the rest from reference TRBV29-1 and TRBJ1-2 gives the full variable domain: SAVISQKPSRDICQRGTSLTIQCQVDSQVTMMFWYRQQPGQSLTLIATANQGSEATYESGFVIDKFPISRPNLTFSTLTVSNMSPEDSSIYLCSGTGGRGYTFGSGTRLTVV.

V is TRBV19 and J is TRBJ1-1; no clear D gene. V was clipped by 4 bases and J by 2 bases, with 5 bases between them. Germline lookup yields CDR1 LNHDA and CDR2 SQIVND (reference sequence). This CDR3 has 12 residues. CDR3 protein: CASSNLNTEAFF. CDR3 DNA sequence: TGTGCCAGTAGTAACCTAAACACTGAAGCTTTCTTT.

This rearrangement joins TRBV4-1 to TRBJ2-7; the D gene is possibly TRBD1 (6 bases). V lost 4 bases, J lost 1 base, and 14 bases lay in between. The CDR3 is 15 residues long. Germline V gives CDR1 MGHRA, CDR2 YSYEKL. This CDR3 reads CASSLDRSLSYEQYF. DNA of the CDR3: TGCGCCAGCAGCCTTGACAGGAGCCTTTCCTACGAGCAGTACTTC.

CDR3 coding DNA: TGTGCCAGCAGCGTCTACAGGGGGGCGAACTATGGCTACACCTTC. Translation gives CASSVYRGANYGYTF. The chain is built from TRBV9 and TRBJ1-2; 8 bases map to TRBD1. The CDR3 spans 15 residues. The germline V gene encodes CDR1 SGDLS and CDR2 YYNGEE. Losses at the gene ends were 2 bases for V and 2 bases for J; bases not matched to a gene: 5.

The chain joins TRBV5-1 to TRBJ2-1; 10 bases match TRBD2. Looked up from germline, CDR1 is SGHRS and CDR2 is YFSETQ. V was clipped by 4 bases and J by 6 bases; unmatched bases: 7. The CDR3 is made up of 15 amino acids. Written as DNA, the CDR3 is TGCGCCAGCAGCATAAGCGGGGGGGCCGGCAATGAGCAGTTCTTC. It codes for CASSISGGAGNEQFF.

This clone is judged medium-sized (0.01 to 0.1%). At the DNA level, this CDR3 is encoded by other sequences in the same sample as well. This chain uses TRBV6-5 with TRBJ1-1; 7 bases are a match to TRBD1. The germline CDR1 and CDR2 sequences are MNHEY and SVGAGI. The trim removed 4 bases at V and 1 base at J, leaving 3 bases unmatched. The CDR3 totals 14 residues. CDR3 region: CASSSGTANTEAFF. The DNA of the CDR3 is TGTGCCAGCAGTTCCGGGACAGCGAACACTGAAGCTTTCTTT.

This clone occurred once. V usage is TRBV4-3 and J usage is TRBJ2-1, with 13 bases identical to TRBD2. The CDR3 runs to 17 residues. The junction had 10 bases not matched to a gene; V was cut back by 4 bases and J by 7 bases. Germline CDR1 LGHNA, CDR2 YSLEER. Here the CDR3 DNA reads TGCGCCAGCAGCCCCGGGACTAGCGGGGTAATTGTAAATGAGCAGTTCTTC. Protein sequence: CASSPGTSGVIVNEQFF.

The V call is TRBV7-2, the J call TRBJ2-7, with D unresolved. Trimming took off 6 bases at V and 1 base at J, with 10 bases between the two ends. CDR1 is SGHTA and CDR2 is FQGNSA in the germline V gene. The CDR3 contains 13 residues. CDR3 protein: CASRERMSYEQYF. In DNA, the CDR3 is TGTGCCAGCAGAGAGAGAATGTCCTACGAGCAGTACTTC.

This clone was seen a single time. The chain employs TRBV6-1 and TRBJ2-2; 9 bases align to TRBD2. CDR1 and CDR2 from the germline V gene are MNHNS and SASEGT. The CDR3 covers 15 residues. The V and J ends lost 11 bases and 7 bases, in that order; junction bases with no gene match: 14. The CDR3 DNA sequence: TGTGCCCACGCTCCCCGCGGGGGGGAGTTCGGGGAGCTGTTTTTT. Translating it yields CAHAPRGGEFGELFF.

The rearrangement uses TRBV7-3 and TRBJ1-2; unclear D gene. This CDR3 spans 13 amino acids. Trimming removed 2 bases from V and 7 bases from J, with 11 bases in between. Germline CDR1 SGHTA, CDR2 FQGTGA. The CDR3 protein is CASSLHPNGGYTF. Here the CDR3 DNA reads TGTGCCAGCAGCTTACACCCTAACGGTGGCTACACCTTC.

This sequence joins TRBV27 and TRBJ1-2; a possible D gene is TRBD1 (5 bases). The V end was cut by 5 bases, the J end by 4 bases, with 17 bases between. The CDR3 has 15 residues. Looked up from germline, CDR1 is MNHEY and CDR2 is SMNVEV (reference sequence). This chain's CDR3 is CASSPPGGGIYGYTF. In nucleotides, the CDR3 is TGTGCCAGCAGTCCCCCCGGGGGTGGTATCTATGGCTACACCTTC.